Following are 32 T cell receptor beta chains from one sample sequenced in a study of read filtering for tumor transcriptome and immune sequencing. Molecular barcoded adaptors covering alpha/delta and beta/gamma chains were used on 400 to 450 ng RNA. TCRdb re-called the reads with MiXCR, one entry per CDR3 protein. The table has about 40,000 distinct CDR3 sequences, about an eighth seen once. The sample comprised a population of CD138-negative cells sorted from bone marrow. These TCRs come from a donor over 35 with multiple myeloma.

This clonotype was seen ten or more times. The chain uses TRBV19 and TRBJ2-1; D remains unclear. The CDR3 consists of 16 residues. Germline CDR1 is LNHDA and CDR2 is SQIVND (reference sequence). V was cut by 4 bases and J by 2 bases, with 15 bases left in between. The chain's CDR3 is CASSTGPKKAYNEQFF. The CDR3 DNA sequence: TGTGCCAGTAGTACGGGCCCTAAAAAGGCCTACAATGAGCAGTTCTTC.

This clonotype was seen at least ten times. This chain joins TRBV14 and TRBJ2-7, with D hard to call. V lost 1 base and J 6 bases, leaving 7 bases between the germline ends. The V gene's germline CDR1 is SGHDN and CDR2 FVKESK. CDR3 length equals 12 residues. In DNA, the CDR3 is TGTGCCAGCAGCCAAGTTGGGGTCGAGCAGTACTTC. Amino acids: CASSQVGVEQYF.

To note about this clonotype: Since a much larger clone is just one base distant, this may be a read error. The CDR3 ends on some other residue instead of the conserved phenylalanine or tryptophan, so this is likely a read error. The chain joins TRBV19 to TRBJ1-5; no clear D. V was cut by 4 bases and J by 7 bases, with 17 bases left in between. CDR3 length: 15 amino acids. Germline V gene data show CDR1 as LNHDA and CDR2 as SQIVND (reference sequence). The CDR3 DNA reads as TGTGCCAGTAGTACCCTGGGCCTTTCGGAACAGCCCCAGCATCTT. It encodes CASSTLGLSEQPQHL.

Concerning this clonotype: This CDR3 fails to terminate in the conserved phenylalanine or tryptophan, so it likely reflects a read error. The chain joins TRBV7-2 to TRBJ2-1; TRBD2 agrees at 9 bases. CDR3 size: 15 residues. The trim removed 3 bases at V and 6 bases at J, leaving 6 bases unmatched. Germline V gene lookup returns CDR1 SGHTA and CDR2 FQGNSA. The CDR3 sequence: CASSLGGGALNEQFL. The CDR3 nucleotides read TGTGCCAGCAGCTTGGGCGGGGGGGCGCTCAATGAGCAGTTCCTC.

This clonotype was seen a few times. V is TRBV20-1 and J is TRBJ2-6, with a possible D match to TRBD1 (7 bases). V lost 3 bases and J lost 1, with 13 bases in between. CDR3 length equals 16 residues. Germline-derived CDR1 and CDR2 are DFQATT and SNEGSKA (reference sequence). The DNA of the CDR3 is TGCAGTGCTAGCCCAGGGGGGTCGTCTGGGGCCAACGTCCTGACTTTC. Amino acids: CSASPGGSSGANVLTF.

This clonotype was counted many times. The chain joins TRBV20-1 to TRBJ1-5; D gene uncertain. The CDR3 sequence is 13 residues long. Germline V lookup: CDR1 DFQATT, CDR2 SNEGSKA (reference sequence). Trimming cost V 3 bases and J 7 bases, with 13 bases left between them. CDR3 sequence reads: CSASLVPGQPQHF. The CDR3, as DNA: TGCAGTGCTAGTTTAGTTCCCGGACAGCCCCAGCATTTT.

In this sample, this clonotype turned up many times. The genes are TRBV20-1 and TRBJ1-1; 7 positions match TRBD1. CDR3 length equals 15 residues. With V trimmed by 0 bases and J by 3 bases, 7 bases remained unmatched. The germline V gene has CDR1 DFQATT and CDR2 SNEGSKA (reference sequence). The CDR3, as DNA: TGCAGTGCTAGAGATCCAAAGGGGGCCGACACTGAAGCTTTCTTT. Its translation: CSARDPKGADTEAFF.

This clonotype has ten or more counts. The rearrangement uses TRBV6-1 and TRBJ2-3; TRBD2 aligns across 10 bases. The CDR3 spans 17 residues. Germline CDR1 reads MNHNS; CDR2 reads SASEGT. V gave up 3 bases and J gave up 2 bases; unmatched junction bases: 8. The CDR3 nucleotides read TGTGCCAGCAGTGAGGGGTTAACTAGCGGGGTCACAGATACGCAGTATTTT. Its protein is CASSEGLTSGVTDTQYF.

The table lists this clonotype with many counts. This rearrangement joins TRBV28 to TRBJ2-1; 8 bases match TRBD2. The CDR3 totals 14 residues. Per the germline V gene, CDR1 is MDHEN and CDR2 is SYDVKM. The junction had 8 bases not matched to a gene; V was cut back by 3 bases and J by 10 bases. The CDR3 region is CASSFGVRGGEQFF. CDR3 sequence (DNA): TGTGCCAGCAGTTTCGGGGTTCGGGGGGGCGAGCAGTTCTTC.

On this clonotype itself: This clone may be a read error of a much larger clone one base away. The chain links TRBV20-1 to TRBJ2-5, with D unresolved. V lost 4 bases to trimming and J lost 2 bases, with 8 bases between them. The CDR3 runs to 12 residues. Germline V lookup: CDR1 DFQATT, CDR2 SNEGSKA (reference sequence). The CDR3 here is CSAMPRQETQYF. CDR3 DNA sequence: TGCAGTGCTATGCCCAGACAAGAGACCCAGTACTTC.

With regard to this clonotype: This may be a read error, as it is one base from a much larger clone. The J gene is TRBJ1-1, the V gene TRBV29-1; 8 bases agree with TRBD1. Germline V gives CDR1 SQVTM, CDR2 ANQGSEA. The CDR3 is 13 residues long. CDR3 bases: TGCGGCGTTGCAGGACAGGGTGACACTGAAGCTTTCTTT. Translation: CGVAGQGDTEAFF.

The gene calls are TRBV5-5 and TRBJ2-7; D ambiguous. Germline V gene lookup returns CDR1 SGHKS and CDR2 YYEKEE (reference sequence). This CDR3 is built from 13 residues. V was pared by 0 bases and J by 4 bases, with 8 bases between. The CDR3 DNA is TGTGCCAGCAGCTTGGTCGCGGATTACGAGCAGTACTTC. Translating it yields CASSLVADYEQYF.

This clonotype has ten or more counts. The rearrangement links TRBV19 to TRBJ1-1, with D possibly being TRBD1 (5 bases). This CDR3 is 13 amino acids long. The V gene's germline CDR1 is LNHDA and CDR2 SQIVND (reference sequence). V lost 7 bases, J lost 4 bases, and 13 bases lay in between. The CDR3: CASTRAGGTEAFF. CDR3 coding DNA: TGTGCCAGTACCCGGGCGGGGGGCACTGAAGCTTTCTTT.

As to this clonotype: This clone may be a read error of a much larger clone one base away. This chain uses TRBV15 with TRBJ1-5; D unresolved. CDR3 length equals 17 residues. Per the germline V gene, CDR1 is LNHNV and CDR2 is YYDKDF (reference sequence). The CDR3 spells CATSRALPWTGREPRHF. CDR3 sequence (DNA): TGTGCCACCAGCAGAGCCCTACCTTGGACCGGGCGCGAGCCCCGGCATTTT.

This clonotype was recorded a few times. Possible read error: a much larger clone is one base away. The chain employs TRBV29-1 and TRBJ2-7; perhaps TRBD2 as D (5 bases). CDR1 SQVTM and CDR2 ANQGSEA come from the germline V gene. This CDR3 contains 12 residues. Trimming took off 7 bases at V and 6 bases at J, with 16 bases between the two ends. The CDR3 DNA reads TGCAGCGCCAGCCTGGGAGAATGCGAGCAGTACTTC. Its translation: CSASLGECEQYF.

This clonotype was observed many times. V is TRBV30 and J is TRBJ2-3; 7 bases align to TRBD2. Germline CDR1 is GTSNPN and CDR2 is SVGIG (reference sequence). Losses at the gene ends were 2 bases for V and 4 bases for J; bases not matched to a gene: 0. The CDR3 length is 12 residues. CDR3 amino acids: CAWSSGADTQYF. The CDR3 DNA sequence: TGTGCCTGGAGTAGCGGGGCAGATACGCAGTATTTT.

This clonotype qualifies as medium-sized. The rearrangement joins TRBV4-1 to TRBJ2-6; D gene unclear. CDR3 length equals 17 residues. The V end was cut by 0 bases, the J end by 0 bases, with 9 bases between. Germline assignment: CDR1 MGHRA and CDR2 YSYEKL. The CDR3 here is CASSQEVWGSGANVLTF. CDR3 nucleotide sequence: TGCGCCAGCAGCCAAGAGGTATGGGGCTCTGGGGCCAACGTCCTGACTTTC.

Comment on this clonotype: Being one base from a much bigger clone, this may be a read error. No conserved phenylalanine or tryptophan is present at the end of the CDR3, so a read error is the likely explanation. This rearrangement joins TRBV20-1 to TRBJ1-2, with 9 nucleotides matching TRBD1. Germline V gene data show CDR1 as DFQATT and CDR2 as SNEGSKA (reference sequence). The V segment lost 1 base and the J segment 5 bases; nucleotides outside the gene matches: 2. The length of the CDR3 is 13 residues. CDR3 protein: CSARGQGVYGYTY. The CDR3 DNA is TGCAGTGCTAGAGGACAGGGGGTTTATGGCTACACCTAC.

This clonotype came up many times. The V call is TRBV7-2, the J call TRBJ2-1; no clear D gene. V lost 1 base and J lost 4, with 8 bases in between. Germline CDR1 and CDR2: SGHTA and FQGNSA. The CDR3 is 14 amino acids. The CDR3 loop is CASSLGGPYNEQFF. For the CDR3, the DNA is TGTGCCAGCAGCTTAGGAGGACCGTACAATGAGCAGTTCTTC.

This clonotype has a count of ten or more. The CDR3 DNA is TGTGCCAGCACGGGGGTAGACGAGCAGTACTTC. Its protein product is CASTGVDEQYF. The rearrangement joins TRBV3-1 to TRBJ2-7; a possible D gene is TRBD2 (6 bases). This CDR3 region has 11 residues. The V gene's germline CDR1 is LGHDT and CDR2 YNNKEL (reference sequence). Trimming shortened V by 7 bases and J by 5 bases, and 9 bases separated the two germline ends.

The table lists this clonotype with many counts. The chain has TRBV18 and TRBJ2-5, with no clear D. The V gene lost 3 bases and the J gene lost 5 bases, with 10 bases spanning the gap. The CDR3 runs 13 residues. The germline CDR1 and CDR2 sequences are KGHSH and LQKENI. CDR3 sequence: CASSPRKDETQYF. Written as DNA, the CDR3 is TGTGCCAGCTCACCCAGGAAAGATGAGACCCAGTACTTC.

The chain joins TRBV5-5 to TRBJ2-5; D not resolved. CDR1 and CDR2 (germline): SGHKS, YYEKEE (reference sequence). The CDR3 is 16 residues long. Trimming stripped 4 bases from V and 5 bases from J, with 21 bases between. Here the CDR3 reads CASSMSLHPVPETQYF. CDR3 nucleotide sequence: TGTGCCAGCAGCATGTCCCTCCATCCGGTACCGGAGACCCAGTACTTC.

As regards this clonotype: A far larger clone is just one base off, so this is likely a read error. The chain has TRBV7-9 and TRBJ1-6; 8 bases match TRBD1. The V gene's germline CDR1 is SEHNR and CDR2 FQNEAQ (reference sequence). The CDR3 runs 14 residues. In DNA form, the CDR3 reads TGTGCCAGCACCGCGACAGGGGTGATTGCTGAAGCTATCTTT. This encodes CASTATGVIAEAIF.

This clonotype was observed at least ten times. The rearrangement joins TRBV20-1 to TRBJ1-3, with D possibly TRBD1 on 6 matching bases. Germline CDR1 reads DFQATT; CDR2 reads SNEGSKA (reference sequence). Trimming removed 0 bases from V and 2 bases from J, with 14 bases in between. The CDR3 sequence is 16 residues long. The CDR3 reads CSARDSEGGTGNTIYF. The CDR3 bases are TGCAGTGCTAGAGATTCGGAGGGGGGGACTGGAAACACCATATATTTT.

A remark on this clonotype: The junction shows a germline mismatch at one end, possibly a read error. The rearrangement links TRBV7-9 to TRBJ2-1; no firm D call. CDR3 length: 13 amino acids. CDR1 is SEHNR, CDR2 FQNEAQ, per germline (reference sequence). CDR3: CASGLTRTDEQFF. CDR3 bases: TGTGCCAGCGGCTTAACGAGAACGGATGAGCAGTTCTTC. Based on the CDR3 plus reference TRBV7-9 and TRBJ2-1, the full variable domain is DTGVSQNPRHKITKRGQNVTFRCDPISEHNRLYWYRQTLGQGPEFLTYFQNEAQLEKSRLLSDRFSAERPKGSFSTLEIQRTEQGDSAMYLCASGLTRTDEQFFGPGTRLTVL.

Remarks on this clonotype: A much larger clone differs from this one at a single base, so this may be a read error. The chain is built from TRBV6-1 and TRBJ2-3, with D maybe TRBD2 (6 bases). CDR1 is MNHNS, CDR2 SASEGT, per germline. The CDR3 has 15 amino acids. The CDR3 DNA is TGTACCAGCGGAGGGAAGGCTGCTAGCACAGATACGCAGTATTTT. Its protein product is CTSGGKAASTDTQYF.

On this clonotype itself: This sequence is one base from a far larger clone and is likely a read error. The gene calls are TRBV12-3 or TRBV12-4 and TRBJ2-1, with TRBD2 matching over 7 bases. This CDR3 is 14 amino acids long. In nucleotides, the CDR3 is TGTGCTAGTGGTTTGGGAGGGTCATACGATGAGCAGTTCTTC. This translates into CASGLGGSYDEQFF.

This clonotype was detected many times. This sequence joins TRBV19 and TRBJ2-1; 10 nucleotides align to TRBD2. V dropped 5 bases and J dropped 7; count of bases not matched to a gene: 8. The length of the CDR3 is 15 residues. Germline V gene lookup returns CDR1 LNHDA and CDR2 SQIVND (reference sequence). CDR3 amino acids: CASSLLAGVLNEQFF. The CDR3 coding sequence is TGTGCCAGTAGTCTTCTAGCGGGGGTCTTGAATGAGCAGTTCTTC.

This clonotype was seen a handful of times. This sequence joins TRBV11-2 and TRBJ2-1; the D is unclear. Trimming left V 3 bases short and J 3 bases short, with 15 bases between. Per germline, CDR1 SGHAT and CDR2 FQNNGV. This CDR3 is 16 amino acids long. The CDR3 sequence is CASSFYPWPIYNEQFF. The CDR3 coding sequence is TGTGCCAGCAGCTTTTATCCGTGGCCTATCTACAATGAGCAGTTCTTC.

To note about this clonotype: This may come from a read error, since a much larger clone is one base off. The chain links TRBV4-1 to TRBJ1-1; perhaps TRBD1 as D (5 bases). The V end lost 1 base, the J end lost 4 bases, and 19 bases lay between the germline ends. Germline V gene data show CDR1 as MGHRA and CDR2 as YSYEKL. This CDR3 comprises 17 residues. DNA of the CDR3: TGCGCCAGCAGCCAAGTACTCTCCGGGAGGGGTGCCACTGAAGCTTTCTTT. This encodes CASSQVLSGRGATEAFF.

This clonotype showed up many times. V usage is TRBV7-8 and J usage is TRBJ2-5; 10 positions agree with TRBD2. Germline V gene data show CDR1 as SGHVS and CDR2 as FQNEAQ. Germline trimming cut 7 bases from V and 5 bases from J; bases unmatched to any gene: 7. The CDR3 covers 14 residues. The CDR3 DNA reads TGTGCCAGCACTACTTCAGCGGGGGGGGAGACCCAGTACTTC. This gives the protein CASTTSAGGETQYF.

As to this clonotype: A read error may be the cause here, since a much bigger clone is one base away. The chain employs TRBV20-1 and TRBJ2-7; 9 positions match TRBD2. Germline V gene lookup returns CDR1 DFQATT and CDR2 SNEGSKA (reference sequence). Losses at the gene ends were 3 bases for V and 5 bases for J; bases not matched to a gene: 17. There are 17 residues in the CDR3. CDR3 sequence: CSASSLSRRGGSHEQYF. In DNA form, the CDR3 reads TGCAGTGCTAGTAGCCTTTCGCGGCGGGGGGGTAGTCACGAGCAGTACTTC.